Listed below are T cell receptor beta chains from one sample, sequenced in a study of blood T cell repertoires in COVID-19. Method: immunoSEQ multiplex PCR; TCRdb's copy keeps in-frame clones and lacks some. Among around 200,000 clones listed, 75% to 90% were seen once. What was sequenced was PBMCs or T cells enriched from blood (not recorded which). The receptors stem from a middle-aged woman with acute COVID-19. The CDR3 runs from the conserved cysteine through the conserved F or W. Fields, in order: D gene, clone size, V gene, J gene, CDR3 protein, CDR3 DNA. A D gene is named only where the DNA matches it firmly. Clone size, where shown, is once, few, many, or a class for clones that have expanded.

d_gene: -
abundance: -
v_gene: TRBV9
j_gene: TRBJ2-5
CDR3aa: CASSARLGETQYF
CDR3nt: TGTGCCAGCAGCGCCCGACTAGGTGAGACCCAGTACTTC

d_gene: TRBD1
abundance: -
v_gene: TRBV18
j_gene: TRBJ1-3
CDR3aa: CASSYGQGSGNTIYF
CDR3nt: TGTGCCAGCTCGTATGGACAGGGCTCTGGAAACACCATATATTTT

d_gene: TRBD1
abundance: -
v_gene: TRBV30
j_gene: TRBJ1-2
CDR3aa: CAWTGTGGNYGYTF
CDR3nt: TGTGCCTGGACCGGGACAGGGGGGAACTATGGCTACACCTTC

d_gene: TRBD2
abundance: -
v_gene: TRBV27
j_gene: TRBJ2-5
CDR3aa: CASRRRRSLSGGGRNQETQYF
CDR3nt: TGTGCCAGCCGTCGCAGGAGGAGCCTGAGCGGGGGGGGACGAAATCAAGAGACCCAGTACTTC

d_gene: TRBD1
abundance: -
v_gene: TRBV2
j_gene: TRBJ2-3
CDR3aa: CASSYPGQTNPNFRTDTQYF
CDR3nt: TGTGCCAGCAGTTACCCGGGACAGACAAACCCAAACTTCAGGACAGATACGCAGTATTTT

d_gene: -
abundance: -
v_gene: TRBV5-6
j_gene: TRBJ1-3
CDR3aa: CASSQLNSGNTIYF
CDR3nt: TGTGCCAGCAGTCAACTCAACTCTGGAAACACCATATATTTT

d_gene: TRBD1
abundance: once
v_gene: TRBV18
j_gene: TRBJ1-5
CDR3aa: CASSPAGQTNQPQHF
CDR3nt: TGTGCCAGCTCACCGGCGGGACAGACGAATCAGCCCCAGCATTTT

d_gene: TRBD1
abundance: -
v_gene: TRBV6-5
j_gene: TRBJ2-7
CDR3aa: CASKTGGGIYEQYF
CDR3nt: TGTGCCAGCAAGACAGGGGGCGGGATCTACGAGCAGTACTTC

d_gene: TRBD2
abundance: -
v_gene: TRBV3-1/TRBV3-2
j_gene: TRBJ2-3
CDR3aa: CASSFSGADTQYF
CDR3nt: TGTGCCAGCAGCTTTAGCGGGGCAGATACGCAGTATTTT

d_gene: -
abundance: -
v_gene: TRBV6-5
j_gene: TRBJ1-5
CDR3aa: CASSLQADQPQHF
CDR3nt: TGTGCCAGCAGTTTACAGGCGGATCAGCCCCAGCATTTT

d_gene: -
abundance: -
v_gene: TRBV18
j_gene: TRBJ1-5
CDR3aa: CASSLGTPGIQPQHF
CDR3nt: TGTGCCAGCTCACTAGGGACACCAGGGATCCAGCCCCAGCATTTT

d_gene: -
abundance: -
v_gene: TRBV29-1
j_gene: TRBJ1-1
CDR3aa: CSVVQGNTEAFF
CDR3nt: TGCAGCGTCGTACAGGGGAACACTGAAGCTTTCTTT

d_gene: -
abundance: -
v_gene: TRBV12-3/TRBV12-4
j_gene: TRBJ1-2
CDR3aa: CASMGGTFYGYTF
CDR3nt: TGTGCCAGCATGGGCGGGACCTTCTATGGCTACACCTTC

d_gene: -
abundance: -
v_gene: TRBV7-8
j_gene: TRBJ1-3
CDR3aa: CASSQKRGGNTIYF
CDR3nt: TGTGCCAGCAGCCAAAAACGGGGTGGAAACACCATATATTTT

d_gene: -
abundance: -
v_gene: TRBV7-6
j_gene: TRBJ1-3
CDR3aa: CASSLQVSGNTIYF
CDR3nt: TGTGCCAGCAGCTTACAGGTCTCTGGAAACACCATATATTTT

d_gene: -
abundance: -
v_gene: TRBV9
j_gene: TRBJ1-2
CDR3aa: CASSVAQDYGYTF
CDR3nt: TGTGCCAGCAGCGTAGCACAAGACTATGGCTACACCTTC

d_gene: TRBD1
abundance: -
v_gene: TRBV11-2
j_gene: TRBJ2-3
CDR3aa: CASSLVGTVLTVNTQYF
CDR3nt: TGTGCCAGCAGCTTAGTGGGGACAGTCTTAACAGTAAATACGCAGTATTTT

d_gene: -
abundance: -
v_gene: TRBV25-1
j_gene: TRBJ2-3
CDR3aa: CASNSGVTDTQYF
CDR3nt: TGTGCCAGCAACTCAGGGGTGACAGATACGCAGTATTTT

d_gene: -
abundance: -
v_gene: TRBV7-2
j_gene: TRBJ2-5
CDR3aa: CASTRGGGGGETQYF
CDR3nt: TGTGCCAGCACCCGGGGAGGAGGGGGCGGAGAGACCCAGTACTTC

d_gene: -
abundance: -
v_gene: TRBV4-1
j_gene: TRBJ1-2
CDR3aa: CASSQSTGNYGYTF
CDR3nt: TGCGCCAGCAGCCAAAGTACGGGAAACTATGGCTACACCTTC

d_gene: TRBD1
abundance: -
v_gene: TRBV24-1
j_gene: TRBJ1-2
CDR3aa: CATSGGTGAYGYTF
CDR3nt: TGTGCCACCAGTGGGGGGACAGGGGCATATGGCTACACCTTC

d_gene: -
abundance: once
v_gene: TRBV2
j_gene: TRBJ1-4
CDR3aa: CASSGLRTTNEKLFF
CDR3nt: TGTGCCAGCAGTGGGTTGAGGACAACTAATGAAAAACTGTTTTTT

d_gene: -
abundance: -
v_gene: TRBV6-5
j_gene: TRBJ1-2
CDR3aa: CASRTQGGYTF
CDR3nt: TGTGCCAGCAGGACACAGGGTGGCTACACCTTC

d_gene: -
abundance: -
v_gene: TRBV2
j_gene: TRBJ1-2
CDR3aa: CASKDWDTDNYGYTF
CDR3nt: TGTGCCAGCAAAGACTGGGACACAGATAACTATGGCTACACCTTC

d_gene: -
abundance: -
v_gene: TRBV6-5
j_gene: TRBJ2-3
CDR3aa: CASSYVAGATDTQYF
CDR3nt: TGTGCCAGCAGTTACGTTGCGGGGGCCACAGATACGCAGTATTTT

d_gene: -
abundance: -
v_gene: TRBV3-1/TRBV3-2
j_gene: TRBJ2-6
CDR3aa: CASAPTEVSGANVLTF
CDR3nt: TGTGCCAGCGCCCCTACGGAGGTTTCTGGGGCCAACGTCCTGACTTTC

d_gene: TRBD1
abundance: -
v_gene: TRBV3-1/TRBV3-2
j_gene: TRBJ1-6
CDR3aa: CASSHDWTGGRNSPLHF
CDR3nt: TGTGCCAGCAGCCATGATTGGACAGGGGGACGGAATTCACCCCTCCACTTT

d_gene: TRBD2
abundance: -
v_gene: TRBV5-5
j_gene: TRBJ2-5
CDR3aa: CASSLRGGAEETQYF
CDR3nt: TGTGCCAGCAGCTTGCGCGGGGGGGCCGAAGAGACCCAGTACTTC

d_gene: TRBD1
abundance: -
v_gene: TRBV2
j_gene: TRBJ1-5
CDR3aa: CASSGQGGNQPQHF
CDR3nt: TGTGCCAGCAGTGGACAGGGTGGGAATCAGCCCCAGCATTTT

d_gene: TRBD1
abundance: many
v_gene: TRBV6-1
j_gene: TRBJ2-3
CDR3aa: CASSEITGGTDTQYF
CDR3nt: TGTGCCAGCAGTGAAATAACAGGGGGAACAGATACGCAGTATTTT

d_gene: TRBD1
abundance: few
v_gene: TRBV7-8
j_gene: TRBJ1-5
CDR3aa: CASTPGTGGAGNQPQHF
CDR3nt: TGTGCCAGCACTCCCGGGACAGGGGGCGCAGGCAATCAGCCCCAGCATTTT

d_gene: TRBD1
abundance: once
v_gene: TRBV27
j_gene: TRBJ2-7
CDR3aa: CASSLTGKVYEQYF
CDR3nt: TGTGCCAGCAGTCTGACAGGGAAAGTCTACGAGCAGTACTTC

d_gene: -
abundance: -
v_gene: TRBV12-3/TRBV12-4
j_gene: TRBJ2-6
CDR3aa: CASRSTGANVLTF
CDR3nt: TGTGCCAGCAGATCCACTGGGGCCAACGTCCTGACTTTC

d_gene: TRBD2
abundance: -
v_gene: TRBV7-2
j_gene: TRBJ2-7
CDR3aa: CASSLGGGEQYF
CDR3nt: TGTGCCAGCAGCTTAGGCGGGGGCGAGCAGTACTTC